The 23 T cell receptor beta chains in this list originate from one sample, sequenced in a study of neurological immune-mediated disorders. TCRdb recomputed calls from the 5' RACE reads with MiXCR, one row per CDR3 protein. Of 65,000 to 90,000 distinct CDR3 sequences listed, about 3% were seen once; the top ten hold 4.5% to 6.5%. Sequencing was carried out using PBMCs. The receptors were gathered from a woman aged 45-65 years with multiple sclerosis.

The table lists this clonotype with many counts. The chain is built from TRBV20-1 and TRBJ2-5; unclear D gene. The V end lost 8 bases, the J end lost 0 bases, and 10 bases lay between the germline ends. Germline V gene sequence: CDR1 DFQATT, CDR2 SNEGSKA (reference sequence). The CDR3 is made up of 12 amino acids. CDR3 in DNA: TGCAGTCTGACTCGTCACCAAGAGACCCAGTACTTC. It specifies CSLTRHQETQYF.

This clonotype showed up many times. Being one base from a much bigger clone, this may be a read error. This chain links TRBV12-3 or TRBV12-4 with TRBJ1-2; weak D call: TRBD1 (5 bases). Trimming took 3 bases from V and 2 from J, leaving 10 bases between them. CDR3 size: 14 residues. The CDR3 sequence: CASSFQGGNYGYTF. The CDR3 bases are TGTGCCAGCAGTTTCCAGGGAGGGAACTATGGCTACACCTTC.

This clonotype was recorded at least ten times. V usage is TRBV5-1 and J usage is TRBJ1-2, with 9 bases identical to TRBD1. The CDR3 is made up of 15 amino acids. CDR1 is SGHRS and CDR2 is YFSETQ in the germline V gene. V gave up 4 bases and J gave up 2 bases; unmatched junction bases: 6. Here the CDR3 reads CASSPQGQGNYGYTF. The CDR3 DNA sequence: TGCGCCAGCAGCCCACAAGGACAGGGGAACTATGGCTACACCTTC.

This clonotype has a count of ten or more. This chain uses TRBV6-5 with TRBJ2-1; the D call may be TRBD1 or TRBD2 (5 bases each). Trimming took off 2 bases at V and 5 bases at J, with 10 bases between the two ends. The germline gives CDR1 MNHEY, CDR2 SVGAGI. This CDR3 region has 14 residues. The DNA for the CDR3 is TGTGCCAGCAGTTACATCGGGACGGACAATGAGCAGTTCTTC. Amino acids: CASSYIGTDNEQFF.

This clonotype was seen ten or more times. This CDR3 reads CASALPIRGPGAFF. CDR3 sequence (DNA): TGTGCTAGTGCCCTACCCATCCGGGGCCCGGGGGCTTTCTTT. This rearrangement joins TRBV12-5 to TRBJ1-1; D is perhaps TRBD1 (5 bases). Germline loops: CDR1 LGHNT, CDR2 FRNRAP. V was pared by 7 bases and J by 11 bases, with 23 bases between. The CDR3 extends over 14 amino acids.

There are many counts of this clonotype. The chain combines TRBV28 with TRBJ1-6, with 9 bases identical to TRBD1. CDR1 and CDR2 from the germline V gene are MDHEN and SYDVKM. Trimming took 7 bases from V and 6 from J; bases not matched to a gene: 7. The CDR3 covers 15 residues. Here the CDR3 reads CASTPGDRVNSPLHF. The DNA of the CDR3 is TGTGCCAGCACCCCGGGGGACAGGGTTAATTCACCCCTCCACTTT.

This clonotype occurred many times. The chain recombines TRBV5-1 with TRBJ1-2; D remains unclear. The CDR3 is 14 residues long. In germline, CDR1 is SGHRS, CDR2 YFSETQ. V was trimmed by 5 bases and J by 8 bases, leaving 19 bases between them. The CDR3 region is CASRRDPDGYGYTF. The CDR3 DNA is TGCGCCAGCAGAAGGGATCCTGACGGGTACGGCTACACCTTC.

This clonotype was counted ten times or more. CDR3 loop: CASSEDRRRETQYF. Here the CDR3 DNA reads TGTGCCAGTAGTGAGGACCGCCGGCGAGAGACCCAGTACTTC. The rearrangement links TRBV19 to TRBJ2-5; D ambiguous. Trimming took off 5 bases at V and 4 bases at J, with 14 bases between the two ends. The germline CDR1 and CDR2 sequences are LNHDA and SQIVND (reference sequence). The CDR3 is 14 residues long.

The sample holds many counts of this clonotype. The CDR3 DNA follows: TGCGCCAGCAGCTTTTCTAGCGGGCCCTCCTACGAGCAGTACTTC. Protein sequence: CASSFSSGPSYEQYF. This sequence joins TRBV5-1 and TRBJ2-7; 8 bases agree with TRBD2. V was pared by 2 bases and J by 0 bases, with 4 bases of the junction left unmatched. The CDR3 has 15 amino acids. Per germline, CDR1 SGHRS and CDR2 YFSETQ.

There are many counts of this clonotype. The rearrangement joins TRBV5-6 to TRBJ2-2, with D possibly TRBD2 on 5 matching bases. CDR3 length: 14 residues. V was pared by 1 base and J by 7 bases, with 11 bases between. CDR1 SGHDT and CDR2 YYEEEE come from the germline V gene. CDR3: CASSLRTLGGELFF. The CDR3 DNA is TGTGCCAGCAGCTTGAGGACTTTGGGCGGGGAGCTGTTTTTT.

This clonotype was picked up many times. The J gene is TRBJ1-2, the V gene TRBV7-2; no definite D call. Germline CDR1 is SGHTA and CDR2 is FQGNSA. This CDR3 comprises 14 residues. Trimming shortened V by 5 bases and J by 2 bases, and 12 bases separated the two germline ends. CDR3 in DNA: TGTGCCAGCAGCCCCAGCTATGGAAACTATGGCTACACCTTC. Protein product: CASSPSYGNYGYTF.

This clonotype was recorded many times. This chain links TRBV7-2 with TRBJ2-3; D gene ambiguous. V was cut by 4 bases and J by 2 bases, with 1 base left in between. Germline-derived CDR1 and CDR2 are SGHTA and FQGNSA. The CDR3 covers 11 residues. CDR3 DNA: TGTGCCAGCAGCTCCACAGATACGCAGTATTTT. Translation: CASSSTDTQYF.

The chain employs TRBV18 and TRBJ2-7, with D possibly matching TRBD2 (5 bases). The CDR3 loop spans 14 amino acids. Germline-derived CDR1 and CDR2 are KGHSH and LQKENI. Trimming cost V 3 bases and J 5 bases, with 14 bases left between them. The CDR3 nucleotides read TGTGCCAGCTCACCTCCGAGGGAACTACACGAGCAGTACTTC. It translates to CASSPPRELHEQYF.

In this sample, this clonotype turned up many times. The rearrangement links TRBV12-3 or TRBV12-4 to TRBJ2-2, with D perhaps TRBD2 (6 bases). Trimming took off 1 base at V and 4 bases at J, with 7 bases between the two ends. This CDR3 contains 14 residues. The CDR3 sequence is CASSLVEGTGELFF. CDR3 coding DNA: TGTGCCAGCAGTTTAGTGGAGGGCACCGGGGAGCTGTTTTTT.

At least ten counts were recorded for this clonotype. The chain is built from TRBV20-1 and TRBJ2-2; 12 positions agree with TRBD2. CDR3 length: 15 amino acids. CDR1 and CDR2 from the germline V gene are DFQATT and SNEGSKA (reference sequence). Losses at the gene ends were 3 bases for V and 7 bases for J; bases not matched to a gene: 6. The CDR3 region has the DNA TGCAGTGCTAGCGGGACTAGCGGGTGGGGCGGGGAGCTGTTTTTT. It translates to CSASGTSGWGGELFF.

This clonotype was counted ten times or more. The V call is TRBV5-6, the J call TRBJ2-1; either TRBD1 or TRBD2 may supply D (5 bases each). The germline V gene has CDR1 SGHDT and CDR2 YYEEEE. V was trimmed by 5 bases and J by 4 bases, leaving 19 bases between them. This CDR3 has 16 residues. CDR3 DNA sequence: TGTGCCAGCAGACCCACCCTGGGGGTTCGTTACAATGAGCAGTTCTTC. Translating it yields CASRPTLGVRYNEQFF.

In its sample, this clonotype was seen many times. J is TRBJ2-2 and V is TRBV7-2; TRBD1 agrees at 9 bases. Germline V gives CDR1 SGHTA, CDR2 FQGNSA. The trim removed 5 bases at V and 4 bases at J, leaving 14 bases unmatched. The CDR3 loop spans 18 amino acids. This chain's CDR3 is CASSHRDRVIFPTGELFF. CDR3 DNA: TGTGCCAGCAGCCACAGGGACAGGGTGATCTTTCCCACCGGGGAGCTGTTTTTT.

This clonotype was detected many times. The CDR3 DNA sequence: TGCGCCAGCAGCTTTATTAGCGGGGACCAAGAGACCCAGTACTTC. It encodes CASSFISGDQETQYF. This chain joins TRBV5-1 and TRBJ2-5; 8 positions agree with TRBD2. This CDR3 contains 15 residues. V lost 2 bases, J lost 0 bases, and 3 bases stayed unmatched. Germline loops: CDR1 SGHRS, CDR2 YFSETQ.

This clonotype was found many times. The chain links TRBV3-1 to TRBJ1-4; 8 positions agree with TRBD1. The J segment lost 8 bases and the V segment lost 2 bases, leaving 7 bases of the junction unmatched. The CDR3 is 15 residues long. CDR1 LGHDT and CDR2 YNNKEL come from the germline V gene (reference sequence). The CDR3 region has the DNA TGTGCCAGCAGCCAAAGGACAGGGAGGGCAGAAAAACTGTTTTTT. Protein sequence: CASSQRTGRAEKLFF.

This clonotype was detected a few times. This could be a read error, since a much larger clone is one nucleotide away. V usage is TRBV20-1 and J usage is TRBJ2-5, with D perhaps being TRBD1 or TRBD2 (5 bases each). Germline V gene lookup returns CDR1 DFQATT and CDR2 SNEGSKA (reference sequence). Between the trimmed V and J ends, which lost 5 bases and 5 bases, there was a span of 18 bases. The length of the CDR3 is 14 residues. The CDR3 nucleotides are TGCAGTGCTGACGCCGGGACCCCGAGGGAGACCCAGTACTTC. Its translation: CSADAGTPRETQYF.

This clonotype was recorded many times. V usage is TRBV5-1 and J usage is TRBJ1-1; 11 nucleotides align to TRBD1. The CDR3 sequence is 16 residues long. Germline V gives CDR1 SGHRS, CDR2 YFSETQ. The junction had 6 bases not matched to a gene; V was cut back by 2 bases and J by 3 bases. The CDR3 loop is CASSLGTGGQDTEAFF. The CDR3 nucleotides are TGCGCCAGCAGCTTAGGGACAGGGGGTCAGGACACTGAAGCTTTCTTT.

The sample holds many counts of this clonotype. The chain employs TRBV20-1 and TRBJ2-5, with 8 bases fitting TRBD2. V was pared by 6 bases and J by 4 bases, with 10 bases of the junction left unmatched. The CDR3 spans 14 residues. CDR1 is DFQATT, CDR2 SNEGSKA, per germline (reference sequence). Here the CDR3 reads CSAEIGTSRETQYF. Here the CDR3 DNA reads TGCAGTGCCGAGATAGGGACTAGTCGAGAGACCCAGTACTTC.

This clonotype has at least ten counts. The J gene is TRBJ1-4, the V gene TRBV12-3 or TRBV12-4; no reliable D call. CDR3 length equals 14 residues. Deletions cut 6 bases from V and 5 bases from J, with 13 bases between. The CDR3 here is CASSSRSINEKLFF. The CDR3 region has the DNA TGTGCCAGCAGCTCAAGGTCTATCAATGAAAAACTGTTTTTT.